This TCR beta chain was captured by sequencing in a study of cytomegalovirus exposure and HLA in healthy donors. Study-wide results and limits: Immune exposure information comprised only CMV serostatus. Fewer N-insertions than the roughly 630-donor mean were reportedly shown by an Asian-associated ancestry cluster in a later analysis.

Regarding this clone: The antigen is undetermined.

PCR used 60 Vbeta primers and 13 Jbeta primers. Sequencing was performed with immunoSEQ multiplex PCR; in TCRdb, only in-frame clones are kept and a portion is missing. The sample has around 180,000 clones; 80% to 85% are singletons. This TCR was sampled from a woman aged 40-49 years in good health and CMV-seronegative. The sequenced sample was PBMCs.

The CDR3 coding sequence is TGTGCCAGCAGCTTCGGGACTAGCGGGGGGGAGACCCAGTACTTC. It translates to CASSFGTSGGETQYF. This chain connects TRBV9 to TRBJ2-5; 15 bases are a match to TRBD2. Germline trimming cut 4 bases from V and 5 bases from J; bases unmatched to any gene: 3. Germline loops: CDR1 SGDLS, CDR2 YYNGEE. The CDR3 extends over 15 amino acids.